The clone carrying this T cell receptor (beta chain) came up a few times. The antigen is unknown. This record comes from a study of cytomegalovirus exposure and HLA in healthy donors. Germline V gives CDR1 SGHRS, CDR2 YFSETQ. The CDR3 loop spans 16 amino acids. V lost 1 base and J lost 3, with 16 bases in between. Primers included in the PCR were 60 Vbeta and 13 Jbeta primers. The data were produced by immunoSEQ multiplex PCR, yet TCRdb's version contains in-frame clones alone and is incomplete. The top ten hold approximately 2.9% of the sample, which has more than 95,000 clones, 17% seen once. Overall study results and limits: About 87% or about 30% of the time was how often most TCR beta V segments were productive, according to an earlier analysis. CMV serostatus alone was available as immune exposure information.

The sequencing sample was made of PBMCs. This receptor was taken from a female donor in good health and CMV-seropositive. This sequence joins TRBV5-1 and TRBJ1-1; D unclear. Here the CDR3 DNA reads TGCGCCAGCAGCTTGATTTTCGGGGTAGCGTACACTGAAGCTTTCTTT. Translated: CASSLIFGVAYTEAFF. Full variable domain (rest looked up from reference TRBV5-1 and TRBJ1-1): KAGVTQTPRYLIKTRGQQVTLSCSPISGHRSVSWYQQTPGQGLQFLFEYFSETQRNKGNFPGRFSGRQFSNSRSEMNVSTLELGDSALYLCASSLIFGVAYTEAFFGQGTRLTVV.